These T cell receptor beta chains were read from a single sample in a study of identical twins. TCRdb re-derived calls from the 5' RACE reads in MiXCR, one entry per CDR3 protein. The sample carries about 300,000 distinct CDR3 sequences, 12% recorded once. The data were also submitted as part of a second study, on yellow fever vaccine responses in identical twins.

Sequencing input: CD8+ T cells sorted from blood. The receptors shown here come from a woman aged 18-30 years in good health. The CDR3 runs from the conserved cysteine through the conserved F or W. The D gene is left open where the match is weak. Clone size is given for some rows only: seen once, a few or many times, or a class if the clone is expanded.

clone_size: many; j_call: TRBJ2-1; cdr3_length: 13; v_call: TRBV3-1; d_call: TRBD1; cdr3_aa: CASGLGPGGEQFF; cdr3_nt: TGTGCCAGCGGGCTGGGCCCAGGGGGTGAGCAGTTCTTC
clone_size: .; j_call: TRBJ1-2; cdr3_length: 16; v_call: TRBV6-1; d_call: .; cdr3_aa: CASSDVRTGAVYGYTF; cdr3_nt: TGTGCCAGCAGTGATGTACGAACCGGGGCAGTTTATGGCTACACCTTC
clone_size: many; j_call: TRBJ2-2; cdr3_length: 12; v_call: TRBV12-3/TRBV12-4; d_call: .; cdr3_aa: CATRAPTGELFF; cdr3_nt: TGTGCCACCCGGGCGCCCACCGGGGAGCTGTTTTTT
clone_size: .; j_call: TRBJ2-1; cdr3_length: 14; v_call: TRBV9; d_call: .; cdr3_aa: CASSVGEPYNEQFF; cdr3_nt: TGTGCCAGCAGCGTAGGGGAACCCTACAATGAGCAGTTCTTC
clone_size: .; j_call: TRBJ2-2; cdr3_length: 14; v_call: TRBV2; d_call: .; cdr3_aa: CASGGTSGAGELFF; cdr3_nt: TGTGCCAGTGGGGGGACTTCCGGCGCCGGGGAGCTGTTTTTT
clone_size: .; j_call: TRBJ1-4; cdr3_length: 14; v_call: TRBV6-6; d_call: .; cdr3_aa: CASRTGRRDEKLFF; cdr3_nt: TGTGCCAGCAGAACAGGACGACGGGATGAAAAACTGTTTTTT
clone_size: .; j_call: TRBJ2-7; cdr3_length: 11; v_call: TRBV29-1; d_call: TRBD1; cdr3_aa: CSVSTGVEQYF; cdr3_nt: TGCAGCGTTTCAACAGGGGTCGAGCAGTACTTC
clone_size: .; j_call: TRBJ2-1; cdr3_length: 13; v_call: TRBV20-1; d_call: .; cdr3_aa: CSARVEGGHEQFF; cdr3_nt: TGCAGTGCTAGAGTTGAGGGCGGACATGAGCAGTTCTTC
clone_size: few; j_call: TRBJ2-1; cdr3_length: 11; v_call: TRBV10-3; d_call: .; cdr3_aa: CAIGSGNEQFF; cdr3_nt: TGTGCCATCGGGTCGGGTAATGAGCAGTTCTTC
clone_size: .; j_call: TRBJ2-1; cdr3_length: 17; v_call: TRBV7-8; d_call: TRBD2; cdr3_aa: CASSLGSSGLGANEQFF; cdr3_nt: TGTGCCAGCAGCTTAGGGTCTAGCGGCCTCGGGGCTAATGAGCAGTTCTTC
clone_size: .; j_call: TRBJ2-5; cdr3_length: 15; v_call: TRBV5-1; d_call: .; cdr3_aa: CASSLSSSREETQYF; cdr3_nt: TGCGCCAGCAGCTTGTCTTCCAGCCGAGAAGAGACCCAGTACTTC
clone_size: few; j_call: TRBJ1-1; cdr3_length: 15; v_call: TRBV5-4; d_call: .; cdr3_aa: CASSWYRVRDTEAFF; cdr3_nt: TGTGCCAGCAGCTGGTACAGGGTGCGGGACACTGAAGCTTTCTTT
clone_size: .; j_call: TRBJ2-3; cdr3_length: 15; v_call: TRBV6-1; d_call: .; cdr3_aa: CASSVSGHFTDTQYF; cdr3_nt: TGTGCCAGCAGTGTGTCGGGACACTTCACAGATACGCAGTATTTT
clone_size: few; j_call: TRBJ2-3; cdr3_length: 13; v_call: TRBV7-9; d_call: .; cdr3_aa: CASSLDVTDTQYF; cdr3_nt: TGTGCCAGCAGCTTAGACGTAACAGATACGCAGTATTTT
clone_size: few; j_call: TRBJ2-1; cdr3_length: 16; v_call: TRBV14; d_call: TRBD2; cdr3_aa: CASSQETSGSFYEQFF; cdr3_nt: TGTGCCAGCAGCCAAGAGACTAGCGGTAGCTTTTATGAGCAGTTCTTC
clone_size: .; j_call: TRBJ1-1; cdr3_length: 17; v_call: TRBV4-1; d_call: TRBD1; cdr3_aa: CASSQAGGQGENTEAFF; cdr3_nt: TGCGCCAGCAGCCAAGCCGGGGGACAGGGTGAGAACACTGAAGCTTTCTTT
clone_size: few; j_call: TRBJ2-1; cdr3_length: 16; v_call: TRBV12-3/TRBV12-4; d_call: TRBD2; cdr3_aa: CASSYGGASGSPFKFF; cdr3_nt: TGTGCCAGCAGTTATGGGGGGGCTAGCGGGAGTCCATTCAAGTTCTTC
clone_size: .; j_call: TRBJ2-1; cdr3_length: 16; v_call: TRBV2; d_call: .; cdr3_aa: CASSDFARTGMDEQFF; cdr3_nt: TGTGCCAGCAGTGATTTCGCTCGGACCGGTATGGATGAGCAGTTCTTC
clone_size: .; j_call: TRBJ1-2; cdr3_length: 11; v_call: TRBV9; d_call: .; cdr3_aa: CASSPQGDYTF; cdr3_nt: TGTGCCAGCAGCCCACAGGGAGACTACACCTTC
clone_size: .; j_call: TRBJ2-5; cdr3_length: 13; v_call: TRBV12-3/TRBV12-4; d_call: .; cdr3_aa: CASSLNSGETQYF; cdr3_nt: TGTGCCAGCAGTTTGAATAGCGGAGAGACCCAGTACTTC
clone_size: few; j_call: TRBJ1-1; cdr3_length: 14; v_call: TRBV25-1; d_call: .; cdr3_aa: CASTPPGGNTEAFF; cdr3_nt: TGTGCCAGCACTCCCCCCGGAGGGAACACTGAAGCTTTCTTT
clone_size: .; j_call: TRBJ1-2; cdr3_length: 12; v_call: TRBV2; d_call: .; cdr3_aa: CASQPEGYGYTF; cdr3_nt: TGTGCCAGTCAACCCGAGGGCTATGGCTACACCTTC
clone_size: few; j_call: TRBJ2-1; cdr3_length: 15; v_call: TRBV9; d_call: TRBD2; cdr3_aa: CASSVEAGAVNEQFF; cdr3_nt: TGTGCCAGCAGCGTAGAGGCGGGAGCGGTCAATGAGCAGTTCTTC
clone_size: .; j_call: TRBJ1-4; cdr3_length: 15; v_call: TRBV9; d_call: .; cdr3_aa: CASSEGSATNEKLFF; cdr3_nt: TGTGCCAGCAGCGAGGGAAGCGCAACTAATGAAAAACTGTTTTTT
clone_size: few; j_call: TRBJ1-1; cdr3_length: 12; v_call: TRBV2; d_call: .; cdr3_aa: CATKQGNTEAFF; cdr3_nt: TGTGCCACCAAACAGGGGAACACTGAAGCTTTCTTT
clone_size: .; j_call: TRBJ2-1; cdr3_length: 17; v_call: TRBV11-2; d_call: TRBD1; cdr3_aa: CASSLDLGTGMYNEQFF; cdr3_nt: TGTGCCAGCAGCTTAGACCTAGGGACAGGGATGTACAATGAGCAGTTCTTC
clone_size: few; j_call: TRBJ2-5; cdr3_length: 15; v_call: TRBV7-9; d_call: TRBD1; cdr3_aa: CASSYYRGLLETQYF; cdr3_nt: TGTGCCAGCAGCTACTACAGGGGGCTCTTAGAGACCCAGTACTTC
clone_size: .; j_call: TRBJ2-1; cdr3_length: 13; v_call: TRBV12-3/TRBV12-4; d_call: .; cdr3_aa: CASSFGHHNEQFF; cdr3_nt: TGTGCCAGCAGTTTTGGACACCACAATGAGCAGTTCTTC
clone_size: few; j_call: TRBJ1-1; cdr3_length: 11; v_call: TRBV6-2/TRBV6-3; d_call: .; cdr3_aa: CASTLGTEAFF; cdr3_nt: TGTGCCAGCACCCTAGGGACTGAAGCTTTCTTT
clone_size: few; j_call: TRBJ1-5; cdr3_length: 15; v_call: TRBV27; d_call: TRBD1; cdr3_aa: CASSSGQIGGQPQHF; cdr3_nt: TGTGCCAGCAGTTCGGGACAGATCGGAGGGCAGCCCCAGCATTTT
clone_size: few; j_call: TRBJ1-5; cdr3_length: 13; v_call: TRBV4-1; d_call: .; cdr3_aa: CASSHSEDQPQHF; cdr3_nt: TGCGCCAGCAGCCATTCGGAGGATCAGCCCCAGCATTTT
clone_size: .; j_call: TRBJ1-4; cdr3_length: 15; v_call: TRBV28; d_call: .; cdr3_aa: CASSLIRGYDEKLFF; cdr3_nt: TGTGCCAGCAGTTTAATCCGGGGTTACGATGAAAAACTGTTTTTT
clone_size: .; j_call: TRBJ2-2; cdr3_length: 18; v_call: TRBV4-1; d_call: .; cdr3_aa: CASSQALKKNGQQGELFF; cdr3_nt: TGCGCCAGCAGCCAAGCCCTGAAGAAGAACGGGCAACAAGGGGAGCTGTTTTTT
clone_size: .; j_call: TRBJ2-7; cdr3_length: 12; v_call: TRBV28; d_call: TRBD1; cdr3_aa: CASGGQSYEQYF; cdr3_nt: TGTGCCAGCGGGGGACAGTCCTACGAGCAGTACTTC
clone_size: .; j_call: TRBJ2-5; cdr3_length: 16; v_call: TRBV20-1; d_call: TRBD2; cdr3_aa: CSAREGRGASRETQYF; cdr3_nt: TGCAGTGCCAGAGAGGGGCGGGGGGCTAGTCGGGAGACCCAGTACTTC